The TCR beta chain described here comes from a study of control samples from healthy donors and cancer patients. The length of the CDR3 is 16 residues. Between the trimmed V and J ends, which lost 5 bases and 4 bases, there was a span of 19 bases. Germline CDR1 is SSHAT and CDR2 is FNYEAQ (reference sequence). Assay: immunoSEQ multiplex PCR; the TCRdb copy retains only in-frame clones and omits some. Of approximately 150,000 clones in the sample, 91% were seen once. The origin of this receptor is a man aged 30-40 years in good health. The sequenced sample was blood. The V call is TRBV7-7, the J call TRBJ2-3; D ambiguous. The CDR3 reads CASSRNGPPDPDTQYF. Written as DNA, the CDR3 is TGTGCCAGCAGCCGCAACGGGCCGCCCGACCCAGATACGCAGTATTTT.